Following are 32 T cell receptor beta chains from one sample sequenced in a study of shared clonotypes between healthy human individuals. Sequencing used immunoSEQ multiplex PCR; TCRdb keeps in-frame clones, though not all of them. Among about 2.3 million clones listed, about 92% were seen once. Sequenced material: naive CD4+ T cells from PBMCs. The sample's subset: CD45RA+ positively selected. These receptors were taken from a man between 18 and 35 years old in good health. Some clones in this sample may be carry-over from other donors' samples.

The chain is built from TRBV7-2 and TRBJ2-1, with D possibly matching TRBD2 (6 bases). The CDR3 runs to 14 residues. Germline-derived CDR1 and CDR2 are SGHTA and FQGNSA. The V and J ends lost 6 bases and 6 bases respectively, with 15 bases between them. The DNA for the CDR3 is TGTGCCAGCAGGGCCACTAGCTTACTCAATGAGCAGTTCTTC. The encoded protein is CASRATSLLNEQFF.

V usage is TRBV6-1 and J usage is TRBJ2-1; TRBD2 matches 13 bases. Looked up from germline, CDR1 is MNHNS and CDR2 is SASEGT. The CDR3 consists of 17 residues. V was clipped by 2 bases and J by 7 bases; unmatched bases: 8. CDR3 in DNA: TGTGCCAGCAGTGAACGCCCGCCGGGACTAGCGGGAAATGAGCAGTTCTTC. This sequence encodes CASSERPPGLAGNEQFF.

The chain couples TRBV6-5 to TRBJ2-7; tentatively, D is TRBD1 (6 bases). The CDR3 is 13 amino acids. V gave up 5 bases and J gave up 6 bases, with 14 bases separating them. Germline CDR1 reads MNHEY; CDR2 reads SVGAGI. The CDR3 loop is CASSKDRFGEQYF. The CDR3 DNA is TGTGCCAGCAGTAAAGACAGGTTTGGCGAGCAGTACTTC.

The CDR3 DNA follows: TGTGCCAGCTGGACAGGGCCCGGGAACATTCAGTACTTC. It yields the protein CASWTGPGNIQYF. V and J are TRBV28 and TRBJ2-4; 8 nucleotides align to TRBD1. The CDR3 runs to 13 residues. Germline V gene lookup returns CDR1 MDHEN and CDR2 SYDVKM. J lost 7 bases, V lost 8 bases, and 7 bases had no gene match.

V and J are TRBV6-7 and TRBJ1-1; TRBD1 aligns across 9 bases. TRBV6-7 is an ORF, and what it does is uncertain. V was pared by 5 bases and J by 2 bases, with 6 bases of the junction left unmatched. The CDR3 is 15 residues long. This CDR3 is CASSPPGQGNTEAFF. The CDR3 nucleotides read TGTGCCAGCAGTCCCCCGGGACAGGGAAACACTGAAGCTTTCTTT.

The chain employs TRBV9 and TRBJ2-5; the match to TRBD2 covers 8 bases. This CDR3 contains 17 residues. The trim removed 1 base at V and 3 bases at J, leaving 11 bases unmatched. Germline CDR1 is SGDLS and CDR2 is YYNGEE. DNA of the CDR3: TGTGCCAGCAGCGTAATGCCGGGGGGGCTAGCGGAAGAGACCCAGTACTTC. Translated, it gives CASSVMPGGLAEETQYF.

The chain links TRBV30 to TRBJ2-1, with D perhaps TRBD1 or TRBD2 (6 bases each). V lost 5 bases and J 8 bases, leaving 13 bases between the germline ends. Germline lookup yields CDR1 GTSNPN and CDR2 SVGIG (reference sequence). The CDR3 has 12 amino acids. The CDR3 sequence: CAWGGRRDEQFF. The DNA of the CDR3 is TGTGCCTGGGGGGGGCGCCGGGATGAGCAGTTCTTC.

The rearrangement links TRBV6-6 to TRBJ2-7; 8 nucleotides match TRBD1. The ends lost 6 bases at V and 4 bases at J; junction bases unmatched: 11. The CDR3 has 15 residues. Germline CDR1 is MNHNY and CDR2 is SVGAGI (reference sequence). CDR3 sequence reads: CASRGDRGPQYEQYF. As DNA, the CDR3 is TGTGCCAGCAGGGGCGACAGGGGTCCCCAATACGAGCAGTACTTC.

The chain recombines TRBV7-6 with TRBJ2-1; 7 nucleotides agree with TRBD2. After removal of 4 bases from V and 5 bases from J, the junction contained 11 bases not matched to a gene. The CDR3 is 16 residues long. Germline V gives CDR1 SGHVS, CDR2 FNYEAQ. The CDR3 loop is CASSSGLDRSNNEQFF. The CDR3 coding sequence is TGTGCCAGCAGCTCAGGACTAGACCGATCTAACAATGAGCAGTTCTTC.

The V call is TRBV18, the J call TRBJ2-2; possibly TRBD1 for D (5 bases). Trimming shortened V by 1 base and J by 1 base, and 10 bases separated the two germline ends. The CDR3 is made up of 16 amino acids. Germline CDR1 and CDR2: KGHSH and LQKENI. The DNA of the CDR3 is TGTGCCAGCTCACCACTGGGCAGGGAGAACACCGGGGAGCTGTTTTTT. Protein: CASSPLGRENTGELFF.

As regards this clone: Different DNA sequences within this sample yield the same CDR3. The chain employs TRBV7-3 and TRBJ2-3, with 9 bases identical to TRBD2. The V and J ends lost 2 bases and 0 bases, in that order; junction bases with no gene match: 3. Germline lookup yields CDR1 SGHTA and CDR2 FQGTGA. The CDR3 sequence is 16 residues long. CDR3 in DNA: TGTGCCAGCAGCTTAGGACTAGCGCCTAGCACAGATACGCAGTATTTT. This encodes CASSLGLAPSTDTQYF.

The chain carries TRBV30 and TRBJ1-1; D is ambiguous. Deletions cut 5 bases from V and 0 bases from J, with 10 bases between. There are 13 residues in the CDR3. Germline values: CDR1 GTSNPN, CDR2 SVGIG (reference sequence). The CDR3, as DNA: TGTGCCTGGTCCTTTGACATGAACACTGAAGCTTTCTTT. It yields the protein CAWSFDMNTEAFF.

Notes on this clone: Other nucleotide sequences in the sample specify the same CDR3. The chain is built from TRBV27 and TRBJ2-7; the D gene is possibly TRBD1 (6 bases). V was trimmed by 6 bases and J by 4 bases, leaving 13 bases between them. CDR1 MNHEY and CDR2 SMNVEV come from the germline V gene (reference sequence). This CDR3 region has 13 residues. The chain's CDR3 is CASSRGGPYEQYF. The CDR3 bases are TGTGCCAGCAGCAGGGGCGGTCCGTACGAGCAGTACTTC.

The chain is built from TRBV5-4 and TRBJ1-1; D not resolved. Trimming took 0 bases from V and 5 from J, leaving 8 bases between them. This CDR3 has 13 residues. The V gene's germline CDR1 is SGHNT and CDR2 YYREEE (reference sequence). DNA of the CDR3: TGTGCCAGCAGCTTGGTGGGGTCGACTGAAGCTTTCTTT. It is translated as CASSLVGSTEAFF.

This CDR3 is CASSNQGARGYTF. The CDR3 region has the DNA TGCGCCAGCAGCAATCAGGGGGCTCGAGGCTACACCTTC. This chain links TRBV5-1 with TRBJ1-2, with 8 bases fitting TRBD1. The V and J ends lost 4 bases and 8 bases, in that order; junction bases with no gene match: 7. Germline-derived CDR1 and CDR2 are SGHRS and YFSETQ. The CDR3 length is 13 residues. The variable domain in full, completed from reference TRBV5-1 and TRBJ1-2, reads KAGVTQTPRYLIKTRGQQVTLSCSPISGHRSVSWYQQTPGQGLQFLFEYFSETQRNKGNFPGRFSGRQFSNSRSEMNVSTLELGDSALYLCASSNQGARGYTFGSGTRLTVV.

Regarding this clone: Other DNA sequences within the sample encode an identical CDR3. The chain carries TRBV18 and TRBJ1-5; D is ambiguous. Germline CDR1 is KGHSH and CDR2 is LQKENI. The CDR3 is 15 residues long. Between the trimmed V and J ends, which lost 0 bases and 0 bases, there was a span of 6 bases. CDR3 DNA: TGTGCCAGCTCACCACCGAGCGGTAGCAATCAGCCCCAGCATTTT. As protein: CASSPPSGSNQPQHF.

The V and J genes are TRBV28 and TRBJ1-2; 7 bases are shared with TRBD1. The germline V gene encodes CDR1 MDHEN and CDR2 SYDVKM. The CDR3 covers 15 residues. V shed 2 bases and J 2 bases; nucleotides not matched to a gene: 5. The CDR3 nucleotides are TGTGCCAGCAGTTTACCCCAGGGGGGGAACTATGGCTACACCTTC. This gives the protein CASSLPQGGNYGYTF.

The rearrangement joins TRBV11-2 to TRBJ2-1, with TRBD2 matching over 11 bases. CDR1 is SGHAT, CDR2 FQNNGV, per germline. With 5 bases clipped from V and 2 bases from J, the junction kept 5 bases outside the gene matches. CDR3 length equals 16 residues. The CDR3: CASSAGTSGAYNEQFF. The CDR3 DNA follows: TGTGCCAGCAGCGCGGGGACTAGCGGTGCCTACAATGAGCAGTTCTTC.

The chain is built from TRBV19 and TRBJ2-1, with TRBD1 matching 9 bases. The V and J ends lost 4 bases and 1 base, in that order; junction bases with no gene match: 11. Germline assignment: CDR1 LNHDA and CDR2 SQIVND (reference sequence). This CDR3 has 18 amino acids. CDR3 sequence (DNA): TGTGCCAGTAGTAAGAACCGTGACAGGGGGGGTTCCTACAATGAGCAGTTCTTC. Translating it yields CASSKNRDRGGSYNEQFF. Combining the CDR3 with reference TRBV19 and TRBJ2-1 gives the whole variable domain DGGITQSPKYLFRKEGQNVTLSCEQNLNHDAMYWYRQDPGQGLRLIYYSQIVNDFQKGDIAEGYSVSREKKESFPLTVTSAQKNPTAFYLCASSKNRDRGGSYNEQFFGPGTRLTVL.

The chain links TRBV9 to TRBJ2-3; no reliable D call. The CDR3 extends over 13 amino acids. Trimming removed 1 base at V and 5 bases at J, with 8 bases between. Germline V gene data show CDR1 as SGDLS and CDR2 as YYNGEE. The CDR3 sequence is CASSVHYRDTQYF. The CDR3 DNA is TGTGCCAGCAGCGTACATTACAGAGATACGCAGTATTTT.

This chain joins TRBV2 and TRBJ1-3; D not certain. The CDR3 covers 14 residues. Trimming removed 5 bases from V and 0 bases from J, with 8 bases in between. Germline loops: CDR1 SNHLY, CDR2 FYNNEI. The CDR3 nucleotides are TGTGCCAGCAGTCAGCTCGGCTCTGGAAACACCATATATTTT. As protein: CASSQLGSGNTIYF.

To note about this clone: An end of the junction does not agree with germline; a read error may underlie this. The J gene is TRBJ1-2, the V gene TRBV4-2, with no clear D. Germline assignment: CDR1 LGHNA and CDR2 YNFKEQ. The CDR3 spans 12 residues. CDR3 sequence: CASSQDRAQALF. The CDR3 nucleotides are TGTGCCAGCAGCCAAGATCGCGCGCAGGCCTTATTC.

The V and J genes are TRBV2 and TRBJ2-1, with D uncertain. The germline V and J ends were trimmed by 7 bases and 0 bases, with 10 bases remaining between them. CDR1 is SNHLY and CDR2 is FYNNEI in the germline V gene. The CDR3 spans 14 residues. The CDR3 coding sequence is TGTGCCAGCAATTCGGAGTCCTCCTACAATGAGCAGTTCTTC. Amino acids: CASNSESSYNEQFF.

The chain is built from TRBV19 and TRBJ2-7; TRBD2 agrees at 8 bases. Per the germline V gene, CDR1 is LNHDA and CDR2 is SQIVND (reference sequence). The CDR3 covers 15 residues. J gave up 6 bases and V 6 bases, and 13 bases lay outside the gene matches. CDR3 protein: CASRREVAGSREQYF. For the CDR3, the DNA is TGTGCCAGTAGGCGTGAGGTAGCGGGATCTCGCGAGCAGTACTTC.

The CDR3 DNA reads TGTGCCAGCAGCCCCTCGGGGGTAGCCAAAAACATTCAGTACTTC. It translates to CASSPSGVAKNIQYF. This chain connects TRBV6-4 to TRBJ2-4; possibly TRBD2 for D (6 bases). CDR3 length: 15 amino acids. Trimming took off 6 bases at V and 0 bases at J, with 12 bases between the two ends. Germline loops: CDR1 MRHNA, CDR2 SNTAGT.

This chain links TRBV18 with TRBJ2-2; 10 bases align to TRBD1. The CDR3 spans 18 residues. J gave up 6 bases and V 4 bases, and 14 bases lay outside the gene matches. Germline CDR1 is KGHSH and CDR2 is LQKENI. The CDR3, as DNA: TGTGCCAGCTCACTAAACATCCTCGGGACAGGGGCAGCCGGGGAGCTGTTTTTT. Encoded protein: CASSLNILGTGAAGELFF.

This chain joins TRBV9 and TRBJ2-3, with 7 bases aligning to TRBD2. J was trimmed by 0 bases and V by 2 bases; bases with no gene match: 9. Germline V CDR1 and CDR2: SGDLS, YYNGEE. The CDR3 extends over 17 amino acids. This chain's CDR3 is CASSVAVSGASTDTQYF. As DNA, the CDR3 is TGTGCCAGCAGCGTGGCCGTAAGCGGGGCAAGCACAGATACGCAGTATTTT.

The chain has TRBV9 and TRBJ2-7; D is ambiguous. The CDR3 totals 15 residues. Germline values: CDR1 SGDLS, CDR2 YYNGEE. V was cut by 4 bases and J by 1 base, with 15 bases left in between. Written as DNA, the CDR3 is TGTGCCAGCAGCCCCCCCCCACCAGGATCCTACGAGCAGTACTTC. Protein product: CASSPPPPGSYEQYF.

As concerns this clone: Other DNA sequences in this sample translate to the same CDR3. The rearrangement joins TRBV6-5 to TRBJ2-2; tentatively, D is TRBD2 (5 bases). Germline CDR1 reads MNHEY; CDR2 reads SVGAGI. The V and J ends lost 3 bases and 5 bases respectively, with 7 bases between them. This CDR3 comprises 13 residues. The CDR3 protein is CASSYRGTGELFF. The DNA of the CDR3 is TGTGCCAGCAGTTATAGAGGGACCGGGGAGCTGTTTTTT.

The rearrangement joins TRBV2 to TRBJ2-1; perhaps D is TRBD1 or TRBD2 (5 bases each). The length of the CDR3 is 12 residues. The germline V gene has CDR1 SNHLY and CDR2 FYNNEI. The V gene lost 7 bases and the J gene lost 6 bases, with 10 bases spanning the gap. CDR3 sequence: CASTGTGNEQFF. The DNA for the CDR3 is TGTGCCAGCACTGGGACCGGCAATGAGCAGTTCTTC.

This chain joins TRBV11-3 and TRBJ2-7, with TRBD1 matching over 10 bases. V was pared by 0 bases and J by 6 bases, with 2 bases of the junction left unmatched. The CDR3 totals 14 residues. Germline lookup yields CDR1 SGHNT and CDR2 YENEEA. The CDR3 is CASSLETGGGEQYF. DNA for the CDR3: TGTGCCAGCAGCTTAGAGACAGGGGGCGGCGAGCAGTACTTC.

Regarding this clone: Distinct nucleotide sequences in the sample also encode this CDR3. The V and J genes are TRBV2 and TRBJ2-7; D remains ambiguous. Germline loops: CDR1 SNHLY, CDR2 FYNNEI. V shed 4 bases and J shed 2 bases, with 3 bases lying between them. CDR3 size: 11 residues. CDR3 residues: CASSAAYEQYF. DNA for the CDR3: TGTGCCAGCAGTGCCGCCTACGAGCAGTACTTC.